This TCR beta chain was sequenced in a study of technical replicates of blood from a handful of donors. CDR3 length equals 15 residues. The ends lost 11 bases at V and 5 bases at J; junction bases unmatched: 12. Germline CDR1 LNHDA, CDR2 SQIVND (reference sequence). Repertoires were generated with immunoSEQ multiplex PCR, while TCRdb's copy carries only in-frame clones and drops some. The sample lists about 88,000 clones, under 95% seen once, with approximately 0.25% in the top ten. The receptor's source is a human donor in good health. The specimen sequenced was T cells isolated from PBMCs. The chain recombines TRBV19 with TRBJ2-1; 10 bases fit TRBD2. The CDR3 nucleotides are TGTGCCGTTGCTAGCGGGAGTCGGTGGGACAATGAGCAGTTCTTC. Translation: CAVASGSRWDNEQFF.